Presented here are 14 T cell receptor beta chains from one specimen sequenced in a study of blood T cells in healthy people across ages. A sample-barcoded 5' primer and a J-beta primer mix were used in a second PCR of roughly 6 to 12 cycles. TCRdb fed the 5' RACE reads into MiXCR, producing one record per CDR3 protein. The sample comprises 1.5 million to 2 million distinct CDR3 sequences, 28% of which are singletons, and around 7.7% rests with the top ten. The specimen was blood. These receptors were taken from a woman in her 30s in good health.

This clonotype came up a few times. The genes are TRBV5-5 and TRBJ1-5; no firm D call. CDR3 length: 15 residues. CDR1 is SGHKS, CDR2 YYEKEE, per germline (reference sequence). V lost 0 bases and J 9 bases, leaving 16 bases between the germline ends. CDR3 nucleotide sequence: TGTGCCAGCAGCTTGGGATCCGGCGTCGAAGGGCCCCAGCATTTT. Translated, it gives CASSLGSGVEGPQHF. Full variable domain (outside the CDR3, taken from reference TRBV5-5 and TRBJ1-5): DAGVTQSPTHLIKTRGQQVTLRCSPISGHKSVSWYQQVLGQGPQFIFQYYEKEERGRGNFPDRFSARQFPNYSSELNVNALLLGDSALYLCASSLGSGVEGPQHFGDGTRLSIL.

The rearrangement links TRBV10-3 to TRBJ2-3; 10 positions match TRBD2. The CDR3 is made up of 15 amino acids. CDR1 and CDR2 (germline): ENHRY, SYGVKD. V dropped 3 bases and J dropped 10; count of bases not matched to a gene: 10. CDR3 residues: CAISDPSSGRTPQYF. CDR3 coding DNA: TGTGCCATCAGTGACCCCTCTAGCGGGAGAACTCCGCAGTATTTT.

This clonotype was observed a handful of times. The J gene is TRBJ1-2, the V gene TRBV27; D possibly corresponds to TRBD1 (6 bases). V lost 8 bases to trimming and J lost 6 bases, with 16 bases between them. CDR3 size: 13 residues. Per the germline V gene, CDR1 is MNHEY and CDR2 is SMNVEV (reference sequence). The CDR3 DNA reads TGTGCCAGCGGCCGGGGGCTCGGAAATGGCTACACCTTC. Translated: CASGRGLGNGYTF.

Comment on this clonotype: A much larger clone differs by one base, so this may be a read error. The rearrangement uses TRBV7-3 and TRBJ2-3; D gene ambiguous. The CDR3 length is 13 residues. CDR1 and CDR2 (germline): SGHTA, FQGTGA. The CDR3 spells CAGSLTYSDTQYF. In DNA form, the CDR3 reads TGTGCCGGCAGCTTAACCTATAGTGATACGCAGTATTTT. Complete variable domain (other parts from reference TRBV7-3 and TRBJ2-3): GAGVSQTPSNKVTEKGKYVELRCDPISGHTALYWYRQSLGQGPEFLIYFQGTGAADDSGLPNDRFFAVRPEGSVSTLKIQRTERGDSAVYLCAGSLTYSDTQYFGPGTRLTVL.

This clonotype was counted between two and nine times. This chain joins TRBV12-3 or TRBV12-4 and TRBJ2-3, with D unresolved. V was shortened by 6 bases and J by 5 bases, with 6 bases between the two germline ends. The CDR3 totals 11 residues. CDR3 nucleotides: TGTGCCAGCAGGATGCGAGATACGCAGTATTTT. Protein: CASRMRDTQYF.

The V call is TRBV5-8, the J call TRBJ1-2, with D possibly TRBD1 on 6 matching bases. This CDR3 is built from 13 residues. With 5 bases removed from V and 7 bases from J, the gap between germline ends came to 15 bases. The germline gives CDR1 SGHTS, CDR2 YDEGEE. Written as DNA, the CDR3 is TGTGCCAGCAGACTACAGGGATCTGGTGGCTACACCTTC. Amino acid sequence: CASRLQGSGGYTF.

The J gene is TRBJ2-5, the V gene TRBV20-1, with 8 bases identical to TRBD1. Trimming took 3 bases from V and 3 from J; bases not matched to a gene: 3. Germline loops: CDR1 DFQATT, CDR2 SNEGSKA (reference sequence). CDR3 length: 13 residues. The CDR3 nucleotides are TGCAGTGCTAGCCAGGACAGGGAAGAGACCCAGTACTTC. This codes for CSASQDREETQYF.

This clonotype was detected only once. This chain uses TRBV5-1 with TRBJ2-7; 7 bases are a match to TRBD1. The V and J ends lost 0 bases and 3 bases, in that order; junction bases with no gene match: 21. The V gene's germline CDR1 is SGHRS and CDR2 YFSETQ. The CDR3 loop spans 20 amino acids. The chain's CDR3 is CASSLAGHMTGRLSNYEQYF. CDR3 in DNA: TGCGCCAGCAGCTTGGCGGGGCATATGACAGGGCGCCTTTCTAACTACGAGCAGTACTTC.

A remark on this clonotype: Relative to the germline gene, one junction end is altered; a read error may explain this. The V gene is TRBV6-2 or TRBV6-3, the J gene TRBJ2-4; D not resolved. TRBJ2-7 matches the DNA end more closely, so the J call is doubtful. In germline, CDR1 is MNHEY, CDR2 SVGEGT. This CDR3 is 16 amino acids long. CDR3 in DNA: TGTGCCAGCAGTCACTCGGACGCTCGAAGGATATACGAGCAGTACTTC. This gives the protein CASSHSDARRIYEQYF.

About this clonotype: A much larger clone lies a single base off, so this may be a read error. The CDR3 region has the DNA TGTGCCATCAGTGCAGGGGGGAACTTCTACGAGCGGTACTTC. Its protein is CAISAGGNFYERYF. The chain combines TRBV10-3 with TRBJ2-7, with D possibly TRBD1 on 7 matching bases. Germline CDR1 is ENHRY and CDR2 is SYGVKD. This CDR3 has 14 amino acids.

The chain combines TRBV5-1 with TRBJ2-1, with D maybe TRBD2 (6 bases). This CDR3 comprises 16 residues. Trimming left V 2 bases short and J 0 bases short, with 12 bases between. CDR1 is SGHRS and CDR2 is YFSETQ in the germline V gene. CDR3 nucleotide sequence: TGCGCCAGCAGCTTTGGGGGACTGAGCTCCTACAATGAGCAGTTCTTC. Its translation is CASSFGGLSSYNEQFF.

Details on this clonotype: The junction and the germline gene differ at one end; a read error may be behind it. The chain employs TRBV12-5 and TRBJ1-1, with a tentative D call TRBD1 (5 bases). The germline CDR1 and CDR2 sequences are LGHNT and FRNRAP. This CDR3 region has 13 residues. The CDR3 DNA reads TGTGCTAGTGGTTTGTGGGGGAACACTGAGGCTTTCTTT. Translated, it gives CASGLWGNTEAFF.

This clonotype was seen repeatedly, ten times or more. V gene TRBV4-2 combines with J gene TRBJ2-3; the D gene is possibly TRBD2 (5 bases). Trimming stripped 0 bases from V and 2 bases from J, with 12 bases between. The CDR3 totals 16 residues. Per the germline V gene, CDR1 is LGHNA and CDR2 is YNFKEQ. The chain's CDR3 is CASSQEKRRYTDTQYF. The CDR3 DNA follows: TGTGCCAGCAGCCAAGAGAAGCGGCGCTACACAGATACGCAGTATTTT.

The chain carries TRBV20-1 and TRBJ2-1; D may be TRBD1 (7 bases). Trimming stripped 6 bases from V and 5 bases from J, with 23 bases between. The CDR3 runs 16 residues. Germline V gives CDR1 DFQATT, CDR2 SNEGSKA (reference sequence). The CDR3 loop is CSARGAGSRGDNEQFF. The CDR3 DNA is TGCAGTGCCCGCGGGGCGGGCAGCAGGGGGGACAATGAGCAGTTCTTC.